Presented here are 20 T cell receptor beta chains from one specimen sequenced in a study of tumor-infiltrating lymphocytes in primary liver carcinoma. A constant-region primer served to make TCR beta cDNA from approximately 490 ng total RNA. Libraries covering TCR beta were generated through three nested multiplex PCR rounds (using a slightly modified ARM-PCR). The opening two PCR rounds, ten to eleven cycles each, paired TRBV1-TRBV30 forward primers with a C-beta reverse primer. TCRdb re-derived calls from the multiplex PCR reads in MiXCR, one entry per CDR3 protein. The table records fewer than 110,000 distinct CDR3 sequences, more than 65% of them present only once. Unsorted bulk tissue of roughly 18-32 mg yielded co-extracted RNA and DNA. Sequencing input: liver tumor tissue from sampling region 2. Subset denoted: tumor region T2, inferior pole. The receptors shown here come from a woman aged 55-70 years with primary liver carcinoma and hepatitis B virus infection.

Comment on this clonotype: At one end, the junction sequence differs from germline, possibly due to a read error. The chain is built from TRBV11-1 and TRBJ2-2; D call uncertain. The CDR3 has 14 amino acids. Germline V CDR1 and CDR2: SGHAT, FQDESV (reference sequence). The CDR3 DNA is TGTGCCAGCGGCTTAGTGGAAGTGGACGGGGAGCTGTTTTTT. Protein product: CASGLVEVDGELFF.

V and J are TRBV11-2 and TRBJ2-7; D unresolved. Germline CDR1 reads SGHAT; CDR2 reads FQNNGV. Deletions cut 9 bases from V and 9 bases from J, with 18 bases between. This CDR3 is 12 amino acids long. CDR3 loop: CASSLNSRGQYF. The CDR3 bases are TGTGCCAGTAGCCTAAACAGCCGCGGGCAGTACTTC.

Turning to this clonotype: A much larger clone differs by one base, so this may be a read error. The CDR3 reads CAISDNPGNAIYF. The DNA for the CDR3 is TGTGCCATCAGTGATAACCCGGGAAACGCCATATATTTT. The chain has TRBV10-3 and TRBJ1-3; D gene unclear. Looked up from germline, CDR1 is ENHRY and CDR2 is SYGVKD. This CDR3 region has 13 residues.

Comment on this clonotype: A much larger clone lies a single base off, so this may be a read error. The chain carries TRBV5-6 and TRBJ2-1, with 7 bases aligning to TRBD2. Looked up from germline, CDR1 is SGHDT and CDR2 is YYEEEE. The CDR3 sequence is 15 residues long. In nucleotides, the CDR3 is TGTGCCAACAGCTCCCGGACTAGGACGACCAATGAGCAGTTCTTC. Encoded protein: CANSSRTRTTNEQFF.

On this clonotype itself: This may be a read error: a much more frequent sequence differs by one nucleotide. This likely comes from a read error, as the CDR3 has no conserved phenylalanine or tryptophan at its end. The V gene is TRBV7-8, the J gene TRBJ2-3; 7 bases align to TRBD2. This CDR3 region has 16 residues. Germline loops: CDR1 SGHVS, CDR2 FQNEAQ. The V and J ends lost 5 bases and 0 bases, in that order; junction bases with no gene match: 8. The CDR3 loop is CASSLLGLPSTDTQYL. DNA of the CDR3: TGTGCCAGCAGCCTCCTGGGACTACCTAGCACAGATACGCAGTATCTT.

Worth noting for this clonotype: A junction boundary mismatches the germline segment, possibly from a read error. The CDR3, as DNA: TGTGCCAGCAGTTACTCAACTAACGGGAGCTACGAGCAGTATTTC. It yields the protein CASSYSTNGSYEQYF. The V call is TRBV6-6, the J call TRBJ2-7; tentatively, D is TRBD2 (6 bases). CDR3 size: 15 residues. Per germline, CDR1 MNHNY and CDR2 SVGAGI (reference sequence).

CDR3 sequence: CVSSLEASGRHLRTTYEQYF. For the CDR3, the DNA is TGTGTCAGTAGCTTAGAAGCCAGCGGGAGACATCTTCGGACAACCTACGAGCAGTACTTC. V gene TRBV11-3 combines with J gene TRBJ2-7, with 8 nucleotides matching TRBD2. The CDR3 runs to 20 residues. Germline CDR1 and CDR2: SGHNT and YENEEA.

This clonotype was recorded once. The CDR3 does not end in the conserved phenylalanine or tryptophan, so this is likely a read error. This chain joins TRBV6-1 and TRBJ1-2, with D possibly being TRBD1 (6 bases). CDR3 length: 13 residues. Germline values: CDR1 MNHNS, CDR2 SASEGT. Deletions cut 2 bases from V and 10 bases from J, with 14 bases between. CDR3 DNA: TGTGCCAGCAGTGAAACAGGGACACGGTTCTACACCTCC. This sequence encodes CASSETGTRFYTS.

For this clonotype: One base away lies a much larger clone, so this may be a sequencing read error. The chain carries TRBV28 and TRBJ1-5; D gene ambiguous. The CDR3 loop spans 12 amino acids. Germline V gene data show CDR1 as MDHEN and CDR2 as SYDVKM. As DNA, the CDR3 is TGTACCAGCAGAACGGTCTTACGGCCCCAGCATTTT. This gives the protein CTSRTVLRPQHF.

This clonotype was observed at least ten times. Since a much larger clone is just one base distant, this may be a read error. The gene calls are TRBV11-1 and TRBJ2-1; D unresolved. Trimming left V 3 bases short and J 8 bases short, with 11 bases between. Germline loops: CDR1 SGHAT, CDR2 FQDESV (reference sequence). The CDR3 is 13 residues long. This CDR3 is CASSFGTDDEQFF. As DNA, the CDR3 is TGTGCCAGCAGCTTCGGCACGGATGATGAGCAGTTCTTC.

This chain joins TRBV11-3 and TRBJ2-1; 7 bases match TRBD1. Germline V gives CDR1 SGHNT, CDR2 YENEEA. The CDR3 extends over 16 amino acids. V trimming: 5 bases; J trimming: 5 bases; junction bases outside the gene matches: 12. The CDR3 sequence is CASSPIGTALNNEQFF. DNA for the CDR3: TGTGCCAGCAGCCCAATCGGGACAGCCTTAAACAATGAGCAGTTCTTC.

This clonotype occurred many times. This sequence joins TRBV12-3 or TRBV12-4 and TRBJ1-2, with TRBD1 identical over 8 bases. This CDR3 region has 13 residues. J gave up 7 bases and V 3 bases, and 4 bases lay outside the gene matches. In DNA form, the CDR3 reads TGTGCCAGCAGTTTCGGGCAGGGGGCTGGCTACACCTTC. This translates into CASSFGQGAGYTF.

Turning to this clonotype: This likely comes from a read error, as the CDR3 has no conserved phenylalanine or tryptophan at its end. The gene calls are TRBV4-1 and TRBJ2-7; D may match TRBD1 or TRBD2 (6 bases each). The CDR3 length is 15 residues. Germline loops: CDR1 MGHRA, CDR2 YSYEKL. The chain's CDR3 is CASSPRLGGGIEQYL. The CDR3 nucleotides read TGCGCTAGCAGCCCACGACTAGGAGGGGGGATCGAGCAGTACCTC.

V and J are TRBV7-8 and TRBJ2-1, with 12 bases that match TRBD2. Germline V CDR1 and CDR2: SGHVS, FQNEAQ. V was pared by 10 bases and J by 8 bases, with 12 bases of the junction left unmatched. The CDR3 totals 15 residues. CDR3 loop: CANSAGTSGLYEQFF. Here the CDR3 DNA reads TGTGCCAACAGTGCCGGGACTAGCGGGTTATATGAGCAGTTCTTC.

With regard to this clonotype: An end of the junction differs from the germline gene, which may be a read error. This rearrangement joins TRBV11-2 to TRBJ2-1; 14 bases are a match to TRBD2. The CDR3 runs 17 residues. Germline CDR1 reads SGHAT; CDR2 reads FQNNGV. The CDR3 DNA reads TGTGCCAGCAGTAGGAGACTAGCGGGAGGGCCCGGGGATGAGCACTTATTC. This sequence encodes CASSRRLAGGPGDEHLF.

This clonotype was detected ten times or more. This rearrangement joins TRBV30 to TRBJ2-7, with D possibly TRBD1 on 5 matching bases. This CDR3 is built from 11 residues. Deletions cut 5 bases from V and 7 bases from J, with 12 bases between. CDR1 GTSNPN and CDR2 SVGIG come from the germline V gene (reference sequence). This CDR3 is CAWSQGKEQYF. The CDR3 DNA reads TGTGCCTGGTCCCAGGGCAAGGAGCAGTACTTC. Using reference TRBV30 and TRBJ2-7 for the parts outside the CDR3, the full variable domain is SQTIHQWPATLVQPVGSPLSLECTVEGTSNPNLYWYRQAAGRGLQLLFYSVGIGQISSEVPQNLSASRPQDRQFILSSKKLLLSDSGFYLCAWSQGKEQYFGPGTRLTVT.

This clonotype appeared a single time. This may be a read error: a much more frequent sequence differs by one nucleotide. The chain recombines TRBV28 with TRBJ1-2; a weak D match, TRBD1 (5 bases). V lost 5 bases and J 5 bases, leaving 18 bases between the germline ends. Germline V gene sequence: CDR1 MDHEN, CDR2 SYDVKM. This CDR3 has 15 residues. The CDR3 nucleotides read TGTGCCAGCAGTCCTCGGACATGCCTGATTTATGGCTACACCTTC. Amino acids: CASSPRTCLIYGYTF.

As to this clonotype: Its ends do not fully match the called genes, so a read error is possible. The V gene is TRBV5-1, the J gene TRBJ2-1, with 10 bases lining up with TRBD2. This CDR3 comprises 14 residues. Germline loops: CDR1 SGHRS, CDR2 YFSETQ. DNA for the CDR3: TGCGCCAGTAAAAGCGGGAGGGCCGAGGATGAGCAGTCCTTC. This sequence encodes CASKSGRAEDEQSF.

Details on this clonotype: Relative to the germline gene, one junction end is altered; a read error may explain this. The gene calls are TRBV11-2 and TRBJ2-3, with D perhaps matching TRBD2 (6 bases). There are 14 residues in the CDR3. Germline V gene sequence: CDR1 SGHAT, CDR2 FQNNGV. The CDR3 DNA sequence: TGTGCCAGCATCCTGGGACTCCCTACAGATACGCAATATTTT. This sequence encodes CASILGLPTDTQYF.

In regard to this clonotype: This sequence may be a read error, since a much larger clone differs from it by one base. V and J are TRBV2 and TRBJ1-5; D possibly corresponds to TRBD1 (6 bases). This CDR3 has 14 residues. V shed 8 bases and J shed 7 bases, with 18 bases lying between them. Germline V lookup: CDR1 SNHLY, CDR2 FYNNEI. The CDR3 DNA sequence: TGTGCCAGCGGTGGATTTGACAGGCGGCAGCCCCAGCATTTT. It specifies CASGGFDRRQPQHF.